This TCR beta chain was sequenced during a study of T cells in Graves' hyperthyroidism and ophthalmopathy (dated by TCRdb to the late 2010s). Context from the whole study: Peripheral blood samples were taken at initial diagnosis, before any treatment was given. After blood sampling, hyperthyroidism patients were treated with methimazole at a starting dose of 30 mg daily, and ophthalmopathy patients were treated with high-dose intravenous methylprednisolone. The paper reports TCR Vbeta CDR3 sequencing of more than 120 peripheral blood samples: 40 to 45 ophthalmopathy, around 80 hyperthyroidism and 17 progressor patients. An independent validation cohort of around 19 hyperthyroidism patients and approximately 15 patients who later progressed to ophthalmopathy tested prospective prediction of ophthalmopathy. In more than 5 Graves' hyperthyroidism patients, the study also compared T-cell repertoires from thyroid tissue with T-cell repertoires from blood. A discovery cohort of approximately 100 patients, roughly 45 with Graves' ophthalmopathy and roughly 59 with stable Graves' hyperthyroidism, was used to find distinguishing TCR V-J signatures. The 95 to 100 discovery patients were randomly split 7:3 into training and test sets. General study outcomes and caveats: A 13 V-J signature model separated ophthalmopathy from stable hyperthyroidism, with nearly 90% sensitivity and roughly 82% specificity in cross-validation and 80%/75% in testing. No statistical method was used to set the sample size in advance, and investigators knew the group allocation. During validation, the model predicted progression to ophthalmopathy a median of approximately 6 months ahead of onset, with almost 71% sensitivity and about 72% specificity. Most expanded thyroid clonotypes (frequency above 0.001) were also found in blood, which suggests that blood repertoires may mirror thyroid immune responses.

The CDR3 covers 15 residues, taking in both the cysteine and the phenylalanine. Of all the DNA, just the CDR3 is kept, 45 bases in frame from base 1. V loses 5 bases, J loses 5 bases, and the germline ends lie 15 bases apart. CDR1 MDHEN and CDR2 SYDVKM are derived from the germline V gene. This clonotype was observed a handful of times. It lacks a known antigen. No much larger clone is present one base from it, and per-base qualities are unavailable. Amplification of TCR beta CDR3 regions was carried out from RNA transcripts. For the first round of RT-PCR on the TCR CDR3, the HTBI primer set was used together with the Qiagen OneStep RT-PCR kit. Libraries were constructed in a second round of multiplex PCR, after which size selection and purification were carried out. Paired-end sequencing of the libraries was performed with 100 bp reads on an Illumina HiSeq2000. The paper's processing steps were these. SOAPnuke was used to process the raw data, throwing out any read that contained adapters or uncalled bases, had a mean Phred below 15, or lacked an exact constant-primer or identifier match. High-quality paired reads were merged with COPE v1.2.5, and unique nucleotide sequences were defined as clonotypes. MiTCR v1.1 was used to align clonotypes to the IMGT TRBV, TRBD and TRBJ reference segments. Only V-J combinations with frequency above 0.0001, covering 99% to 99.2% of repertoires, were analysed. The TCS score was defined as F50 (clonal expansion) divided by E x V (chaos), with BLOSUM62-based TCRdist calculated between CDR3 peptides within each V-J. Welch's t-statistics and random forest reduced just over 500 V-J features to some 14, which were used in a naive Bayes classifier (R e1071). TCRdb took the public reads, trimmed them with fastp at Q25, ran MiXCR for clone calling and kept in-frame beta chains. Under each unique CDR3 protein, matching rows form one entry showing the most common genes and DNA. TCRdb's processing, not the authors', yielded these V and J calls. Present in this sample are 660,000 or so distinct CDR3 sequences, less than 25% of which were seen just once. The ten largest clones capture under 35% of the sample.

Moderately to severely active disease, a Clinical Activity Score of at least 3, a NOSPECS grade of at least 4, and a duration under 3 months were present in ophthalmopathy patients. Exclusion was applied to patients with uncontrolled infections, other autoimmune diseases, pregnancy or lactation. Diagnoses were based on clinical symptoms, serum thyroxine and TRAb, thyroid ultrasound and orbital computed tomography. Ficoll-Paque density gradient centrifugation was used to isolate PBMCs from under 11 ml of fresh peripheral blood. Total RNA was extracted with Trizol reagent, and quality was checked on an Agilent 2100 Bioanalyzer.

The clonotype was recovered from a man between 25 and 39 years old with Graves' ophthalmopathy. Here the chain combines TRBV28 and TRBJ2-2; the D gene lacks a confident call. The source material was blood. CDR3 protein: CASSILTRKTGELFF. The nucleotides are TGTGCCAGCAGTATCCTGACACGGAAGACCGGGGAGCTGTTTTTT.